This TCR beta chain was sequenced in a study of beta chain features in type 1 diabetes. The germline gives CDR1 SGHTA, CDR2 FQGNSA. This CDR3 has 13 residues. Between the trimmed V and J ends, which lost 1 base and 1 base, there was a span of 4 bases. Study-level points and caveats: Amplification by PCR could prefer shorter templates, with the same effect in patients and controls. VDJ junctions from patients with type 1 diabetes contained fewer insertions and more deletions. Among patients with Type 1 diabetes, TCRB CDR3s were moderately but significantly shorter in every one of the four CD4+ subsets. Because the template was cDNA, high-expressing cells might be over-represented.

cDNA synthesis used the whole RNA isolate, giving expressed TCRB sequences. TCRdb keeps only in-frame clones here, not all; method: immunoSEQ multiplex PCR. Of about 320,000 clones in the sample, approximately 15% are singletons; the top ten hold approximately 6.7%. Points on this clone: Its antigen remains unidentified. Other DNA sequences within the sample encode an identical CDR3.

The source of this sequence is a man younger than 40 in good health. Specimen: central memory CD4+ T cells from blood. This rearrangement joins TRBV7-2 to TRBJ1-1; no clear D. CDR3 sequence (DNA): TGTGCCAGCAGCTTAGAGCAGAACACTGAAGCTTTCTTT. This gives the protein CASSLEQNTEAFF.